These 30 T cell receptor beta chains were sequenced from one sample in a study of vaccination effects on CD4 cells after COVID-19. Investigators separated out CD4+ T cells once about 10 days of culture had passed. The cohort was immunized with two doses of either the BNT162b2 or mRNA-1273 vaccine. Their recognized antigens are unknown. Clones were read by immunoSEQ multiplex PCR, and TCRdb kept only the in-frame ones, dropping some. Counted here are more than 60,000 clones, about 67% occurring once; the ten biggest clones make up under 2.5%. Material: CD4+ T cells from PBMCs cultured without peptide, obtained after COVID-19 vaccination. The receptors originated from a human donor who received a COVID-19 vaccine.

Here the CDR3 DNA reads TGTGCCAGCCGAGGACAGGGGGCGGGGTACGAGCAGTACGTC. This sequence encodes CASRGQGAGYEQYV. The chain has TRBV5-8 and TRBJ2-7; TRBD1 aligns across 11 bases. The V segment lost 7 bases and the J segment 4 bases; nucleotides outside the gene matches: 7. CDR1 is SGHTS, CDR2 YDEGEE, per germline. This CDR3 has 14 amino acids.

The CDR3: CASSPGQRGYTF. CDR3 coding DNA: TGTGCCAGTAGCCCCGGACAGAGAGGCTACACCTTC. This chain uses TRBV19 with TRBJ1-2; D possibly corresponds to TRBD1 (6 bases). Trimming pared 6 bases from V and 8 bases from J, leaving 13 bases between. CDR3 length: 12 residues. Germline V lookup: CDR1 LNHDA, CDR2 SQIVND (reference sequence).

This sequence joins TRBV11-2 and TRBJ2-2; 13 bases fit TRBD2. This CDR3 is 17 amino acids long. Germline V lookup: CDR1 SGHAT, CDR2 FQNNGV. V was clipped by 3 bases and J by 3 bases; unmatched bases: 4. The CDR3 loop reads CASSFTSGGAYTGELFF. CDR3 sequence (DNA): TGTGCCAGCAGCTTTACTAGCGGGGGGGCCTACACCGGGGAGCTGTTTTTT.

The chain employs TRBV14 and TRBJ1-4, with no clear D. Trimming took 2 bases from V and 0 from J, leaving 13 bases between them. The germline gives CDR1 SGHDN, CDR2 FVKESK. The CDR3 length is 17 residues. The CDR3 region has the DNA TGTGCCAGCAGCCAAAGGAGGGCGGGTTCAACTAATGAAAAACTGTTTTTT. Translation gives CASSQRRAGSTNEKLFF.

The chain carries TRBV5-1 and TRBJ2-2; D might be TRBD1 (5 bases). V dropped 4 bases and J dropped 1 base, with 8 bases sitting between them. Germline V lookup: CDR1 SGHRS, CDR2 YFSETQ. The CDR3 loop spans 14 amino acids. In nucleotides, the CDR3 is TGCGCCAGCAGCAAGCAGGGGAACACCGGGGAGCTGTTTTTT. Encoded protein: CASSKQGNTGELFF.

The chain carries TRBV3-1 (or the pseudogene TRBV3-2) and TRBJ2-5, with TRBD2 matching over 7 bases. Germline V CDR1 and CDR2: LGHDT, YNNKEL (reference sequence). The J segment lost 4 bases and the V segment lost 11 bases, leaving 13 bases of the junction unmatched. There are 14 residues in the CDR3. CDR3 in amino acids: CASRGVLVPETQYF. As DNA, the CDR3 is TGTGCCTCCCGGGGGGTGCTAGTTCCAGAGACCCAGTACTTC.

This sequence joins TRBV28 and TRBJ2-3; D tentatively reads TRBD1 or TRBD2 (5 bases each). The CDR3 has 16 amino acids. CDR1 and CDR2 (germline): MDHEN, SYDVKM. Trimming pared 4 bases from V and 4 bases from J, leaving 18 bases between. The CDR3 loop reads CASSSEPNMGADTQYF. The DNA of the CDR3 is TGTGCCAGCAGTTCCGAACCCAATATGGGGGCAGATACGCAGTATTTT.

This clone came up once. This chain joins TRBV5-6 and TRBJ1-6; TRBD1 might be the D (5 bases). Trimming shortened V by 5 bases and J by 0 bases, and 9 bases separated the two germline ends. CDR3 size: 15 residues. Germline V gene data show CDR1 as SGHDT and CDR2 as YYEEEE. The CDR3 nucleotides are TGTGCCAGCAGGAGGGGAAGCTCCTATAATTCACCCCTCCACTTT. Translated: CASRRGSSYNSPLHF.

V gene TRBV6-4 combines with J gene TRBJ1-1, with D hard to call. Trimming removed 4 bases at V and 0 bases at J, with 6 bases between. The CDR3 spans 13 residues. Looked up from germline, CDR1 is MRHNA and CDR2 is SNTAGT. This chain's CDR3 is CASSVEVNTEAFF. DNA for the CDR3: TGTGCCAGCAGTGTAGAAGTGAACACTGAAGCTTTCTTT.

This clone has only one observation. The J gene is TRBJ1-2, the V gene TRBV4-3, with 7 bases fitting TRBD1. The trim removed 0 bases at V and 0 bases at J, leaving 10 bases unmatched. Germline V gene data show CDR1 as LGHNA and CDR2 as YSLEER. This CDR3 comprises 18 residues. The CDR3 DNA reads TGCGCCAGCAGCCAAGATGGAACGGACAGGCCGCCTAACTATGGCTACACCTTC. Protein: CASSQDGTDRPPNYGYTF.

V usage is TRBV30 and J usage is TRBJ1-6; the match to TRBD1 covers 8 bases. V lost 2 bases and J lost 6; bases outside the gene matches: 18. Per the germline V gene, CDR1 is GTSNPN and CDR2 is SVGIG (reference sequence). CDR3 length: 19 amino acids. This chain's CDR3 is CAWSLDREMVHGSNSPLHF. CDR3 nucleotide sequence: TGTGCCTGGAGTCTGGACAGGGAAATGGTCCATGGAAGTAATTCACCCCTCCACTTT.

V usage is TRBV6-5 and J usage is TRBJ1-1; D perhaps matches TRBD1 (5 bases). Trimming stripped 6 bases from V and 1 base from J, with 9 bases between. Germline V gene sequence: CDR1 MNHEY, CDR2 SVGAGI. The CDR3 totals 13 residues. CDR3 in amino acids: CASRKTENTEAFF. DNA of the CDR3: TGTGCCAGCAGGAAGACAGAGAACACTGAAGCTTTCTTT.

The chain is built from TRBV5-8 and TRBJ1-3, with a weak D call TRBD1 (5 bases). Deletions cut 1 base from V and 3 bases from J, with 14 bases between. The CDR3 spans 16 residues. CDR1 is SGHTS and CDR2 is YDEGEE in the germline V gene. DNA for the CDR3: TGTGCCAGCAGCTTGTGGGGGGAAAGAGGTGGAAACACCATATATTTT. The encoded protein is CASSLWGERGGNTIYF.

This clone has a single count. The rearrangement joins TRBV5-1 to TRBJ2-1; the D call may be TRBD1 or TRBD2 (5 bases each). Germline CDR1 is SGHRS and CDR2 is YFSETQ. This CDR3 is built from 15 residues. Trimming pared 4 bases from V and 2 bases from J, leaving 13 bases between. CDR3 in DNA: TGCGCCAGCAGCGAAGGGGAGAGCCCCTACAATGAGCAGTTCTTC. Translation gives CASSEGESPYNEQFF.

This clone was observed a few times. This chain connects TRBV18 to TRBJ1-1, with 7 nucleotides matching TRBD1. Germline V gives CDR1 KGHSH, CDR2 LQKENI. With 3 bases clipped from V and 3 bases from J, the junction kept 1 base outside the gene matches. The CDR3 runs to 13 residues. The CDR3 DNA sequence: TGTGCCAGCTCACCCCAGGGGGACACTGAAGCTTTCTTT. Amino acid sequence: CASSPQGDTEAFF.

The CDR3 DNA follows: TGTGCCAGCAGCGGGGGGGGACAGCGACCCTACGAGCAGTACGTC. Translating gives CASSGGGQRPYEQYV. V and J are TRBV21-1 and TRBJ2-7. TRBV21-1 is given as a pseudogene. The CDR3 runs 15 residues.

This clone showed up just once. The CDR3 region is CASSPGTVGGPQHF. In DNA form, the CDR3 reads TGTGCCAGCTCACCCGGGACAGTTGGGGGGCCCCAGCATTTT. The chain carries TRBV18 and TRBJ1-5, with TRBD1 identical over 7 bases. V lost 3 bases to trimming and J lost 9 bases; unmatched junction nucleotides: 8. CDR1 and CDR2 from the germline V gene are KGHSH and LQKENI. The CDR3 is 14 amino acids.

This clone was observed once. This chain links TRBV19 with TRBJ1-5; maybe TRBD1 (6 bases). This CDR3 has 16 amino acids. V shed 8 bases and J shed 5 bases, with 22 bases lying between them. Germline CDR1 is LNHDA and CDR2 is SQIVND (reference sequence). This chain's CDR3 is CASGGDRGGGYQPQHF. CDR3 nucleotide sequence: TGTGCCAGTGGGGGGGATCGGGGAGGGGGTTATCAGCCCCAGCATTTT.

DNA for the CDR3: TGTGCCACCAGTGATTTTAGCGGCAGGGCCATTAACACCGGGGAGCTGTTTTTT. Protein product: CATSDFSGRAINTGELFF. This chain uses TRBV24-1 with TRBJ2-2; TRBD2 might be the D (6 bases). V lost 1 base and J lost 2, with 16 bases in between. Germline V lookup: CDR1 KGHDR, CDR2 SFDVKD. The CDR3 is made up of 18 amino acids.

The chain is built from TRBV5-1 and TRBJ2-3; D gene ambiguous. Germline V gene sequence: CDR1 SGHRS, CDR2 YFSETQ. This CDR3 has 16 residues. The germline V and J ends were trimmed by 0 bases and 4 bases, with 15 bases remaining between them. For the CDR3, the DNA is TGCGCCAGCAGCTTGGGGCAGGCACGTTCAGCAGATACGCAGTATTTT. The encoded protein is CASSLGQARSADTQYF.

This clone appeared a few times. This chain connects TRBV7-9 to TRBJ1-1, with TRBD1 identical over 8 bases. Germline V gives CDR1 SEHNR, CDR2 FQNEAQ (reference sequence). With 3 bases clipped from V and 6 bases from J, the junction kept 3 bases outside the gene matches. The CDR3 contains 13 residues. DNA for the CDR3: TGTGCCAGCAGCTTCTGGGACAGGCCTGAAGCTTTCTTT. Amino acid sequence: CASSFWDRPEAFF. Full variable domain (rest looked up from reference TRBV7-9 and TRBJ1-1): DTGVSQNPRHKITKRGQNVTFRCDPISEHNRLYWYRQTLGQGPEFLTYFQNEAQLEKSRLLSDRFSAERPKGSFSTLEIQRTEQGDSAMYLCASSFWDRPEAFFGQGTRLTVV.

The J gene is TRBJ1-5, the V gene TRBV10-3; maybe TRBD1 (6 bases). Germline CDR1 is ENHRY and CDR2 is SYGVKD. The CDR3 length is 16 residues. Trimming pared 2 bases from V and 1 base from J, leaving 12 bases between. CDR3 sequence: CAISERGGQSNQPQHF. CDR3 nucleotide sequence: TGTGCCATCAGTGAGAGGGGGGGGCAAAGCAATCAGCCCCAGCATTTT.

This clone was observed once. CDR3 bases: TGTGCCAGCAGCCAATTCACGGGGGGGACAGATACGCAGTATTTT. Translation: CASSQFTGGTDTQYF. This rearrangement joins TRBV3-1 (or the pseudogene TRBV3-2) to TRBJ2-3, with 8 bases matching TRBD2. This CDR3 contains 15 residues. The V gene end was trimmed by 2 bases and the J gene end by 3 bases; junction bases not matched to a gene: 4. The germline CDR1 and CDR2 sequences are LGHDT and YNNKEL (reference sequence).

This chain uses TRBV19 with TRBJ1-3; the D is unclear. Between the trimmed V and J ends, which lost 8 bases and 0 bases, there was a span of 14 bases. CDR3 length: 15 amino acids. Per the germline V gene, CDR1 is LNHDA and CDR2 is SQIVND (reference sequence). CDR3 amino acids: CASWKGSFSGNTIYF. The DNA for the CDR3 is TGTGCCAGTTGGAAGGGTTCCTTCTCTGGAAACACCATATATTTT. Full variable domain (missing parts from reference TRBV19 and TRBJ1-3): DGGITQSPKYLFRKEGQNVTLSCEQNLNHDAMYWYRQDPGQGLRLIYYSQIVNDFQKGDIAEGYSVSREKKESFPLTVTSAQKNPTAFYLCASWKGSFSGNTIYFGEGSWLTVV.

The chain joins TRBV6-5 to TRBJ2-2; no reliable D call. Trimming removed 3 bases from V and 5 bases from J, with 13 bases in between. CDR3 size: 15 residues. Germline V lookup: CDR1 MNHEY, CDR2 SVGAGI. The CDR3 here is CASSYTRVQTGELFF. The CDR3 DNA sequence: TGTGCCAGCAGTTATACCCGGGTACAGACCGGGGAGCTGTTTTTT.

V and J are TRBV5-4 and TRBJ2-5, with TRBD1 as a possible D gene (8 bases). The germline V gene encodes CDR1 SGHNT and CDR2 YYREEE (reference sequence). The CDR3 length is 14 residues. Trimming shortened V by 2 bases and J by 5 bases, and 13 bases separated the two germline ends. The CDR3 sequence: CASSLGQGGETQYF. The CDR3 region has the DNA TGTGCCAGCAGCTTAGGACAGGGAGGGGAGACCCAGTACTTC.

This clone was detected only a few times. V usage is TRBV5-5 and J usage is TRBJ1-6; 8 positions match TRBD1. CDR1 and CDR2 from the germline V gene are SGHKS and YYEKEE (reference sequence). V lost 0 bases, J lost 7 bases, and 9 bases stayed unmatched. The CDR3 spans 17 residues. This chain's CDR3 is CASSLGQGAISNSPLHF. The CDR3 DNA sequence: TGTGCCAGCAGCTTGGGCCAGGGGGCAATATCGAATTCACCCCTCCACTTT.

The V gene is TRBV12-3 or TRBV12-4, the J gene TRBJ2-1, with a weak D call TRBD2 (6 bases). This CDR3 contains 13 residues. V shed 6 bases and J shed 10 bases, with 16 bases lying between them. CDR3 coding DNA: TGTGCCAGCAGAAACCGGGGGTACATGGAGCAGTTCTTC. Translation: CASRNRGYMEQFF.

This clone was counted a single time. CDR3 region: CASSTAGIHANYGYTF. In nucleotides, the CDR3 is TGTGCCAGCAGCACCGCCGGGATCCATGCTAACTATGGCTACACCTTC. The chain couples TRBV5-8 to TRBJ1-2; D call uncertain. The V and J ends lost 4 bases and 0 bases respectively, with 16 bases between them. The CDR3 has 16 residues. Germline CDR1 is SGHTS and CDR2 is YDEGEE. Full variable domain (missing parts from reference TRBV5-8 and TRBJ1-2): EAGVTQSPTHLIKTRGQQATLRCSPISGHTSVYWYQQALGLGLQFLLWYDEGEERNRGNFPPRFSGRQFPNYSSELNVNALELEDSALYLCASSTAGIHANYGYTFGSGTRLTVV.

The CDR3 DNA sequence: TGTGCCAGTAGTATCTATGGGGGGGGCTCCAATCAGCCCCAGCATTTT. Translation: CASSIYGGGSNQPQHF. The chain carries TRBV19 and TRBJ1-5; the D gene is possibly TRBD1 (6 bases). V gave up 3 bases and J gave up 3 bases, with 15 bases separating them. Germline V CDR1 and CDR2: LNHDA, SQIVND (reference sequence). The CDR3 extends over 16 amino acids.